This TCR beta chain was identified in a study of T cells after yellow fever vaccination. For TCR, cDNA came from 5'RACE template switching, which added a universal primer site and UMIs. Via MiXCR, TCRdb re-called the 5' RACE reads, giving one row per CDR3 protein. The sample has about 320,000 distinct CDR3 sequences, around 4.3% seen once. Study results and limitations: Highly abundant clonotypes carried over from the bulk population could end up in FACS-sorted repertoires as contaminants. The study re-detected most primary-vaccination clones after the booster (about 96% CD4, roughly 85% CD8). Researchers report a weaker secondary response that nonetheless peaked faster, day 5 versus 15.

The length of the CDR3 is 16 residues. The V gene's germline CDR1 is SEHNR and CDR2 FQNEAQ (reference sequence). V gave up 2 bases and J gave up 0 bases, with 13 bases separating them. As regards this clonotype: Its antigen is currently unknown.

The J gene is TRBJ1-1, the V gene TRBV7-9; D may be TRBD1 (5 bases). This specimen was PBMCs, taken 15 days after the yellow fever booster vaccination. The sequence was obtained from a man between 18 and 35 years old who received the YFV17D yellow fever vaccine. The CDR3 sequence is CASSLPPSGLNTEAFF. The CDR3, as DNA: TGTGCCAGCAGCTTACCTCCCTCAGGGCTGAACACTGAAGCTTTCTTT.